These T cell receptor beta chains were read from a single sample in a study of T-cell reconstitution after alpha-beta-depleted transplantation in children. TCRdb used MiXCR to reprocess the PCR reads, holding one entry per CDR3 protein. There are around 52,000 distinct CDR3 sequences in the sample; 5.5% to 7.5% occur only once, and 30% to 35% lies in the top ten. Sequenced material: PBMCs, mostly from graft donor cells, taken 60 days after TCRalphabeta/CD19-depleted stem cell transplant. The origin of the receptors is a female patient aged 2 to 10 who had a stem cell transplant for aplastic anemia, so the T cells may come from the graft donor. Each CDR3 is given with its conserved first and last residue. The order of the fields is clone size, J gene, V gene, D gene, CDR3 DNA, CDR3 protein. A D gene is named only where the DNA matches it firmly. Size is stated for part of the rows, as once, few or many counts, or as a class when the clone is expanded.

few | TRBJ2-5 | TRBV5-1 | - | TGCGCCAGCAGCGCCCGAGGGGCGCTGAAAGAGACCCAGTACTTC | CASSARGALKETQYF
many | TRBJ2-1 | TRBV30 | TRBD1 | TGTGCCTGGAGTACAGGACAGGGTCCCAATGAGCAGTTCTTC | CAWSTGQGPNEQFF
- | TRBJ1-2 | TRBV5-1 | - | TGCGCCAGCAGCTTGGACAATAACTATGGCTACACCTTC | CASSLDNNYGYTF
few | TRBJ2-1 | TRBV20-1 | - | TGCAGTGCCATTCGGGGCGAATCATACAATGAGCAGTTCTTC | CSAIRGESYNEQFF
many | TRBJ2-1 | TRBV28 | TRBD1 | TGTGCCAGCAAAGGGGACAGAGAAAATGAGCAGTTCTTC | CASKGDRENEQFF
many | TRBJ2-7 | TRBV12-3/TRBV12-4 | TRBD2 | TGTGCCAGCAGTTTATGGGCCACTACTAGCGGGTCCTACGAGCAGTACTTC | CASSLWATTSGSYEQYF
many | TRBJ2-3 | TRBV5-5 | - | TGTGCCAGCAGCGCACAACCCCCCGGGGCTAGCACAGATACGCAGTATTTT | CASSAQPPGASTDTQYF
many | TRBJ2-6 | TRBV15 | - | TGTGCCACCAGCAGAGATCGGGCAGGATACTCTGGGGCCAACGTCCTGACTTTC | CATSRDRAGYSGANVLTF
many | TRBJ1-6 | TRBV28 | - | TGTGCCAGCAGTTTATTGGGGGTCAGAGATAATTCACCCCTCCACTTT | CASSLLGVRDNSPLHF
many | TRBJ1-2 | TRBV11-3 | TRBD1 | TGTGCCAGCAGCGTATCCGGGACAGGGGACAGACCATATGGCTACACCTTC | CASSVSGTGDRPYGYTF
many | TRBJ1-1 | TRBV5-1 | - | TGCGCCAGCAGCTTGGAGGAGTTTGGGAACACTGAAGCTTTCTTT | CASSLEEFGNTEAFF
few | TRBJ2-6 | TRBV25-1 | TRBD1 | TGTGCCAGCAGAGAGACAGGGGCTGTCTCTGGGGCCAACGTCCTGACTTTC | CASRETGAVSGANVLTF
many | TRBJ1-1 | TRBV30 | - | TGTGCCTGGAGTTGGATGAACACTGAAGCTTTCTTT | CAWSWMNTEAFF
many | TRBJ2-3 | TRBV20-1 | - | TGCAGTGCTAGGGCCTCTAGATCAATAGATACGCAGTATTTT | CSARASRSIDTQYF
many | TRBJ1-5 | TRBV20-1 | - | TGCAGTGCTAGGGCCCCCCAGGGCGGCAATCAGCCCCAGCATTTT | CSARAPQGGNQPQHF
many | TRBJ2-1 | TRBV12-3/TRBV12-4 | - | TGTGCCAGCAGGCCGTCGGGGGTCAATGAGCAGTTCTTC | CASRPSGVNEQFF
many | TRBJ2-1 | TRBV7-9 | TRBD2 | TGTGCCAGCAGCCCCGAATTTTCTAGCGGGAGTAATGAGCAGTTCTTC | CASSPEFSSGSNEQFF
many | TRBJ2-1 | TRBV6-1 | - | TGTGCCAGCACCGGACAACCCTTTTTGGCCTCCAATGAGCAGTTCTTC | CASTGQPFLASNEQFF
many | TRBJ2-7 | TRBV7-2 | - | TGTGCCAGCAGCTTTAGGGCTCAGATACTAGAGGGCGGGTCCGAGCAGTACTTC | CASSFRAQILEGGSEQYF
few | TRBJ2-7 | TRBV24-1 | - | TGTGCCACCAGTGATCCAGGACCGCCTTACGAGCAGTACTTC | CATSDPGPPYEQYF
many | TRBJ2-7 | TRBV5-1 | - | TGCGCCAGCAGCTTCGAGCCGACCTACGAGCAGTACTTC | CASSFEPTYEQYF
- | TRBJ2-3 | TRBV18 | - | TGTGCCAGCTCACCACAGGGAAGCACAGATACGCAGTATTTT | CASSPQGSTDTQYF
many | TRBJ2-7 | TRBV5-1 | TRBD2 | TGCGCCAGCAGCCGTACTCTTAGCGGGAGTTCTTTCTACGAGCAGTACTTC | CASSRTLSGSSFYEQYF
many | TRBJ2-7 | TRBV29-1 | - | TGCAGCGTTGAAGAAGATAGAACCTACGAGCAGTACTTC | CSVEEDRTYEQYF
many | TRBJ2-5 | TRBV20-1 | - | TGCAGTGCTAGAGAAAGGAATTGGGGTCAGGAGACCCAGTACTTC | CSARERNWGQETQYF
few | TRBJ2-1 | TRBV5-1 | - | TGCGCCAGCAGCTTGGGAAGACTAGCTGAGGGGCCGGGGGCCAATGAGCAGTTCTTC | CASSLGRLAEGPGANEQFF
many | TRBJ1-1 | TRBV7-8 | - | TGTGCCAGCAGCTTAGGGACACTGAACACTGAAGCTTTCTTT | CASSLGTLNTEAFF
many | TRBJ2-3 | TRBV6-5 | TRBD2 | TGTGCCAGCAGACCACCAACCGGGACTAGCGCCACAGATACGCAGTATTTT | CASRPPTGTSATDTQYF
many | TRBJ1-5 | TRBV28 | - | TGTGCCAGCAGCATCAGAGGATCCTCTCAGCCCCAGCATTTT | CASSIRGSSQPQHF
once | TRBJ2-3 | TRBV27 | - | TGTGCCAGCAGTTTCCGTAGCACAGATACGCAGTATTTT | CASSFRSTDTQYF
many | TRBJ2-5 | TRBV2 | TRBD2 | TGTGCCAGCTCGAGTAGCGGGAGGTCTGAGGAGACCCAGTACTTC | CASSSSGRSEETQYF
- | TRBJ1-1 | TRBV27 | - | TGTGCCAGCAGTTTACGGTCATCTAACAGTGGCAACACTGAAGCTTTCTTT | CASSLRSSNSGNTEAFF
many | TRBJ2-5 | TRBV21-1 | - | TGTGCCAGCAGCAAAGTCTTATTCCGGACTAGCAGAGAGACCCAGTACTTC | CASSKVLFRTSRETQYF
many | TRBJ2-3 | TRBV20-1 | - | TGCAGTGCTAGCGGGAGAGCCCCAGATACGCAGTATTTT | CSASGRAPDTQYF